This T cell receptor (beta chain) emerged from a study of cytomegalovirus exposure and HLA in healthy donors. Across the study: Prior work identified 117 million unique TCR beta sequences in 190 million or so T cells. Study-level findings and limits: Association of a missense DCLRE1C variant with TCR beta V- and J-gene trimming was reported in a later analysis. CMV antigen specificity of three CMV-associated chains was confirmed in vitro. Sequencing artifact likely explains a cluster of highly shared sequence variants.

On this clone: Its antigen is as yet unknown.

The ends lost 7 bases at V and 2 bases at J; junction bases unmatched: 13. This CDR3 is 17 amino acids long. Germline CDR1 MGHDK, CDR2 SYGVNS. This PCR relied on a set of 60 Vbeta primers and 13 Jbeta primers. Sequencing was performed with immunoSEQ multiplex PCR; in TCRdb, only in-frame clones are kept and a portion is missing. This sample's table reports more than 200,000 clones. The rearrangement links TRBV25-1 to TRBJ2-2; 7 bases fit TRBD2. The sample consisted of PBMCs. The sequence came from a woman aged 30 to 39 in good health and CMV-seropositive. The CDR3: CASINEVGGSNTGELFF. The CDR3 DNA sequence: TGTGCCAGCATTAATGAGGTGGGGGGGAGCAACACCGGGGAGCTGTTTTTT.